This T cell receptor (beta chain) was retrieved from a study of T cell changes during pregnancy in multiple sclerosis. The V gene lost 3 bases and the J gene lost 6 bases, with 6 bases spanning the gap. The CDR3 runs 11 residues. CDR1 is MNHEY and CDR2 is SMNVEV in the germline V gene (reference sequence). Assay: immunoSEQ multiplex PCR; the TCRdb copy retains only in-frame clones and omits some. The sample consists of about 99,000 clones, approximately 93% of them appearing once. This clonotype was sampled from a female donor with multiple sclerosis, enrolled in a pregnancy study. The chain links TRBV27 to TRBJ2-7; D call uncertain. The sequences come from peripheral blood, collected after pregnancy. The chain's CDR3 is CASSFQAEQYF. As DNA, the CDR3 is TGTGCCAGCAGTTTTCAGGCCGAGCAGTACTTC.